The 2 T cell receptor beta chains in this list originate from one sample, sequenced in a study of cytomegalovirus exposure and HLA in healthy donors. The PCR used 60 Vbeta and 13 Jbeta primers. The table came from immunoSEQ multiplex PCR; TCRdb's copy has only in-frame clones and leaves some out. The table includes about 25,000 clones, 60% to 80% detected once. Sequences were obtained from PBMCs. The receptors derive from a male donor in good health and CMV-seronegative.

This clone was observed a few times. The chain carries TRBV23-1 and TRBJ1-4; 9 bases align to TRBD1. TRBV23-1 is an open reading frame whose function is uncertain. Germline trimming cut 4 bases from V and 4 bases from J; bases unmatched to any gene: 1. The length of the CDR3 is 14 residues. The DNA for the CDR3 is TGCGCCAGCAGTCCGGGACAGGGTAATGAAAAACTGTTTTTT. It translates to CASSPGQGNEKLFF.

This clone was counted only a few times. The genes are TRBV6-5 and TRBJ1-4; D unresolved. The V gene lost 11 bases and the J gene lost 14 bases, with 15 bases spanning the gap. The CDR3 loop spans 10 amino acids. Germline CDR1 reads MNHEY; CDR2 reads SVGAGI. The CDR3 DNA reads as TGTGCCGCGTTCAGGATTCCTCTGTTTTTT. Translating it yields CAAFRIPLFF.